This entry lists 16 T cell receptor beta chains sequenced from one sample in a study of T cell changes during pregnancy in multiple sclerosis. The table came from immunoSEQ multiplex PCR; TCRdb's copy has only in-frame clones and leaves some out. This sample carries about 31,000 clones, about 88% of them seen once, and the ten largest clones take approximately 6.6%. Sequenced here: CD8+ T cells from peripheral blood mononuclear cells, sampled in the second trimester of pregnancy. These receptors all stem from a female donor with multiple sclerosis, enrolled in a pregnancy study.

This chain links TRBV30 with TRBJ2-7; D is undetermined. V was clipped by 2 bases and J by 0 bases, with 5 bases between them. The CDR3 covers 12 residues. The germline CDR1 and CDR2 sequences are GTSNPN and SVGIG (reference sequence). CDR3 protein: CAWSTYSYEQYF. The CDR3, as DNA: TGTGCCTGGAGTACTTACTCCTACGAGCAGTACTTC.

This clone was recorded many times. The chain uses TRBV7-9 and TRBJ2-3; D is unclear. Germline CDR1 and CDR2: SEHNR and FQNEAQ (reference sequence). CDR3 size: 16 residues. V was shortened by 0 bases and J by 3 bases, with 13 bases between the two germline ends. The CDR3 reads CASSLADVYGTDTQYF. Written as DNA, the CDR3 is TGTGCCAGCAGCTTAGCTGACGTCTACGGGACAGATACGCAGTATTTT.

In DNA, the CDR3 is TGTGCCAGCAGCGAGATGCGGACTAACCCCTACGAGCAGTACTTC. It codes for CASSEMRTNPYEQYF. The chain has TRBV7-9 and TRBJ2-7; a weak D match, TRBD2 (6 bases). Germline assignment: CDR1 SEHNR and CDR2 FQNEAQ (reference sequence). This CDR3 is 15 amino acids long. The V gene lost 5 bases and the J gene lost 2 bases, with 16 bases spanning the gap.

Comment on this clone: In the same sample, other DNA sequences code for this CDR3. The chain combines TRBV27 with TRBJ1-5, with no clear D. This CDR3 spans 13 amino acids. Germline-derived CDR1 and CDR2 are MNHEY and SMNVEV (reference sequence). V was pared by 3 bases and J by 1 base, with 4 bases between. The CDR3 DNA reads TGTGCCAGCAGTTTGGGCAGCAATCAGCCCCAGCATTTT. As protein: CASSLGSNQPQHF.

The CDR3 bases are TGTGCCAGCTCACGACAAACAGGGGCCACTAATGAAAAACTGTTTTTT. Its translation: CASSRQTGATNEKLFF. V and J are TRBV18 and TRBJ1-4; TRBD1 agrees at 7 bases. Unmatched junction bases numbered 7, after V lost 4 bases and J lost 2 bases. Per the germline V gene, CDR1 is KGHSH and CDR2 is LQKENI. The CDR3 consists of 16 residues. Drawing the rest from reference TRBV18 and TRBJ1-4, the complete variable domain is NAGVMQNPRHLVRRRGQEARLRCSPMKGHSHVYWYRQLPEEGLKFMVYLQKENIIDESGMPKERFSAEFPKEGPSILRIQQVVRGDSAAYFCASSRQTGATNEKLFFGSGTQLSVL.

This clone was picked up a small number of times. CDR3 DNA sequence: TGTGCCTGGTGGGACAGGGTGCACACTGAAGCTTTCTTT. It is translated as CAWWDRVHTEAFF. V usage is TRBV30 and J usage is TRBJ1-1, with 9 bases matching TRBD1. CDR3 length equals 13 residues. The germline CDR1 and CDR2 sequences are GTSNPN and SVGIG (reference sequence). The V and J ends lost 5 bases and 3 bases, in that order; junction bases with no gene match: 4.

V and J are TRBV11-2 and TRBJ2-3, with 7 bases identical to TRBD1. The CDR3 length is 17 residues. V lost 0 bases to trimming and J lost 2 bases; unmatched junction nucleotides: 8. From germline, CDR1 is SGHAT and CDR2 FQNNGV. This chain's CDR3 is CASSLDPGGRITDTQYF. The DNA of the CDR3 is TGTGCCAGCAGCTTAGATCCAGGGGGTCGGATCACAGATACGCAGTATTTT.

The V call is TRBV5-6, the J call TRBJ1-3; no firm D call. Trimming removed 4 bases from V and 0 bases from J, with 8 bases in between. CDR3 length: 14 residues. Germline CDR1 and CDR2: SGHDT and YYEEEE. CDR3 sequence reads: CASSLAGSGNTIYF. The CDR3 bases are TGTGCCAGCAGCCTGGCCGGCTCTGGAAACACCATATATTTT.

Here the CDR3 DNA reads TGTGCCAGCAGCTTAATCTCATCCCAGCGGCCTCGGGGTTTTGACTCCTACAATGAGCAGTTCTTC. Amino acid sequence: CASSLISSQRPRGFDSYNEQFF. This chain links TRBV7-3 with TRBJ2-1, with D tentatively TRBD2 (5 bases). V lost 1 base and J 0 bases, leaving 28 bases between the germline ends. This CDR3 is 22 amino acids long. In germline, CDR1 is SGHTA, CDR2 FQGTGA. Filled out from reference TRBV7-3 and TRBJ2-1, the complete variable domain reads GAGVSQTPSNKVTEKGKYVELRCDPISGHTALYWYRQSLGQGPEFLIYFQGTGAADDSGLPNDRFFAVRPEGSVSTLKIQRTERGDSAVYLCASSLISSQRPRGFDSYNEQFFGPGTRLTVL.

This rearrangement joins TRBV18 to TRBJ1-2; D ambiguous. The germline V gene encodes CDR1 KGHSH and CDR2 LQKENI. V gave up 1 base and J gave up 5 bases, with 14 bases separating them. This CDR3 contains 15 residues. The CDR3 here is CASSPRVDFSYGYTF. As DNA, the CDR3 is TGTGCCAGCTCACCACGAGTGGACTTCTCGTATGGCTACACCTTC.

In this sample, this clone turned up a few times. The V and J genes are TRBV9 and TRBJ2-7; 7 positions match TRBD2. The CDR3 has 15 amino acids. V trimming: 2 bases; J trimming: 0 bases; junction bases outside the gene matches: 5. Germline V gives CDR1 SGDLS, CDR2 YYNGEE. The CDR3 loop is CASSVSGLSSYEQYF. CDR3 nucleotides: TGTGCCAGCAGCGTTAGCGGGCTTAGCTCCTACGAGCAGTACTTC.

This rearrangement joins TRBV7-2 to TRBJ2-7; TRBD2 might be the D (6 bases). From germline, CDR1 is SGHTA and CDR2 FQGNSA. This CDR3 comprises 16 residues. The V gene lost 5 bases and the J gene lost 4 bases, with 21 bases spanning the gap. The CDR3 DNA is TGTGCCAGCAGCGACCTCTGGGGGGAGAGATGGTACGAGCAGTACTTC. It encodes CASSDLWGERWYEQYF.

The chain links TRBV7-9 to TRBJ1-1, with D possibly matching TRBD1 (5 bases). V was shortened by 6 bases and J by 5 bases, with 16 bases between the two germline ends. The germline gives CDR1 SEHNR, CDR2 FQNEAQ (reference sequence). The CDR3 is made up of 14 amino acids. The CDR3 DNA sequence: TGTGCCAGCAGTTGGCGCAGGGTCGGGACTGAAGCTTTCTTT. Protein: CASSWRRVGTEAFF.

The chain uses TRBV27 and TRBJ1-1, with 10 bases fitting TRBD1. V shed 6 bases, J shed 4 bases, and the junction held 2 bases outside the gene matches. Per germline, CDR1 MNHEY and CDR2 SMNVEV (reference sequence). The length of the CDR3 is 13 residues. The CDR3 sequence: CASRTGGLTEAFF. Here the CDR3 DNA reads TGTGCCAGCAGGACAGGGGGCCTCACTGAAGCTTTCTTT.

This chain joins TRBV6-5 and TRBJ2-4; tentative D call: TRBD1 (6 bases). CDR1 is MNHEY, CDR2 SVGAGI, per germline. V was trimmed by 2 bases and J by 6 bases, leaving 11 bases between them. This CDR3 contains 14 residues. The CDR3 reads CASSYMGAGNIQYF. The CDR3 bases are TGTGCCAGCAGTTACATGGGGGCAGGAAACATTCAGTACTTC.

The count of this clone is one. The chain uses TRBV5-4 and TRBJ1-4; 7 bases agree with TRBD1. Trimming cost V 0 bases and J 3 bases; bases outside gene matches: 5. The CDR3 is 16 amino acids. Germline V CDR1 and CDR2: SGHNT, YYREEE (reference sequence). The CDR3 spells CASSLVGGQSNEKLFF. CDR3 nucleotide sequence: TGTGCCAGCAGCTTGGTAGGGGGACAGTCTAATGAAAAACTGTTTTTT.